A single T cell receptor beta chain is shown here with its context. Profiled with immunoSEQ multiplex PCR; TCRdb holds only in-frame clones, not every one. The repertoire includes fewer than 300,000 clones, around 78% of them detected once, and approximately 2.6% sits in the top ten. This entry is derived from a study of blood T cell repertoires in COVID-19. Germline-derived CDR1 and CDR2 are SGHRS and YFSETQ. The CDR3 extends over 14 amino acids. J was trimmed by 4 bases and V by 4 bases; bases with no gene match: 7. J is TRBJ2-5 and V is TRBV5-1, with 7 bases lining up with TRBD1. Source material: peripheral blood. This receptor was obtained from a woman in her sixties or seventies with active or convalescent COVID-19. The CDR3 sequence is CASSAITGVETQYF. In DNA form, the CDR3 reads TGCGCCAGCAGCGCCATCACAGGGGTAGAGACCCAGTACTTC.